The entry below describes one T cell receptor beta chain. Per the original methods: From reference gene primer amplification, estimates of nucleated cell counts were derived. The protocol was immunoSEQ multiplex PCR, while the TCRdb copy is restricted to in-frame clones and leaves out a portion. The V and J calls and clone size are taken from that table; D and trimming were inferred from the DNA. This sample has about 120,000 clones, with 80% to 85% found just once. The data stem from a study of blood T cell repertoires in COVID-19. CDR1 is SGHRS, CDR2 YFSETQ, per germline. Trimming removed 1 base at V and 3 bases at J, with 11 bases between. The length of the CDR3 is 15 residues.

This TCR was sampled from a woman between 50 and 59 years old with acute or convalescent COVID-19. V usage is TRBV5-1 and J usage is TRBJ2-1; D may be TRBD1 (6 bases). Sequenced sample: peripheral blood. The CDR3 is CASSLSRTVYNEQFF. The CDR3 region has the DNA TGCGCCAGCAGCTTGTCCCGGACAGTCTACAATGAGCAGTTCTTC.